This TCR beta chain comes out of a study of blood T cell dynamics during melanoma immunotherapy. Study in general: Patients with metastatic melanoma got pembrolizumab or nivolumab-ipilimumab as first-line care.

Using immunoSEQ multiplex PCR, the repertoire was profiled, and TCRdb retains in-frame clones only, with some absent. The top ten clones hold 6.5% to 8% of a sample with 15,000 to 20,000 clones, roughly four fifths of them seen once. As for time point: pre-treatment baseline. Blood was drawn before treatment and at week 3 after checkpoint blockade. Comment on this clone: Its antigen is as yet unknown.

Overall study results and limits: Disease-control patients' PBMC repertoires became either more clonal or more diverse at W3. The study could not tell melanoma-specific clones from general immune activation.

The TCR sequence derives from a human donor with melanoma. The sequencing used blood, collected from a patient treated with checkpoint blockade.

CDR3 residues: CASSSGQAGTYEQYF. The CDR3 nucleotides read TGTGCCAGCAGCTCAGGACAGGCGGGGACCTACGAGCAGTACTTC. The V gene is TRBV7-8, the J gene TRBJ2-7; TRBD1 might be the D (7 bases). CDR3 length: 15 amino acids. CDR1 and CDR2 (germline): SGHVS, FQNEAQ. V dropped 4 bases and J dropped 2 bases, with 15 bases sitting between them. Full variable domain (remainder filled in from reference TRBV7-8 and TRBJ2-7): GAGVSQSPRYKVAKRGQDVALRCDPISGHVSLFWYQQALGQGPEFLTYFQNEAQLDKSGLPSDRFFAERPEGSVSTLKIQRTQQEDSAVYLCASSSGQAGTYEQYFGPGTRLTVT.